The 4 T cell receptor beta chains presented below share a single source sample, sequenced in a study of response to subunit inactivated influenza vaccine. TCRdb redid the calling of the RT-PCR reads with MiXCR, one entry per CDR3 protein. The sample has fewer than 550,000 distinct CDR3 sequences, around 25% seen once. The sample here was CD4+ T cells sorted from PBMCs, taken around 5 days after vaccination. The receptor set was obtained from a man over 45 who received an inactivated influenza vaccine.

The chain employs TRBV20-1 and TRBJ2-7, with 9 bases identical to TRBD1. Germline values: CDR1 DFQATT, CDR2 SNEGSKA (reference sequence). This CDR3 has 15 amino acids. The junction had 10 bases not matched to a gene; V was cut back by 3 bases and J by 4 bases. CDR3 bases: TGCAGTGCTAGCTTACCACAGGGGGCTGGGTACGAGCAGTACTTC. The encoded protein is CSASLPQGAGYEQYF.

The V call is TRBV11-2, the J call TRBJ2-3; D call uncertain. From germline, CDR1 is SGHAT and CDR2 FQNNGV. Deletions cut 1 base from V and 2 bases from J, with 13 bases between. The CDR3 contains 16 residues. CDR3 region: CASSLGSYYYTDTQYF. For the CDR3, the DNA is TGTGCCAGCAGCTTAGGTTCCTACTACTACACAGATACGCAGTATTTT. The complete variable domain, with remaining parts taken from reference TRBV11-2 and TRBJ2-3, reads EAGVAQSPRYKIIEKRQSVAFWCNPISGHATLYWYQQILGQGPKLLIQFQNNGVVDDSQLPKDRFSAERLKGVDSTLKIQPAKLEDSAVYLCASSLGSYYYTDTQYFGPGTRLTVL.

This clonotype was seen only a few times. The chain carries TRBV20-1 and TRBJ2-1, with TRBD1 matching 10 bases. The CDR3 is made up of 15 amino acids. Germline loops: CDR1 DFQATT, CDR2 SNEGSKA (reference sequence). The V segment lost 3 bases and the J segment 6 bases; nucleotides outside the gene matches: 8. The CDR3 DNA reads as TGCAGTGCTAGGCCCGGGACAGGGGTAAGCAATGAGCAGTTCTTC. It translates to CSARPGTGVSNEQFF.

The CDR3 loop is CASRDTGVNNSPLHF. The CDR3 coding sequence is TGTGCCAGCAGGGATACAGGGGTTAATAATTCACCCCTCCACTTT. The gene calls are TRBV12-3 or TRBV12-4 and TRBJ1-6; 7 bases are a match to TRBD1. J was trimmed by 5 bases and V by 6 bases; bases with no gene match: 7. The CDR3 runs 15 residues.